This T cell receptor (beta chain) was sequenced in a study of shared clonotypes between healthy human individuals. CD45RO-negative, CCR7-selected cells formed the naive CD8 fraction, which excluded terminally differentiated effector memory CD45RA+ cells. The data were produced by immunoSEQ multiplex PCR, yet TCRdb's version contains in-frame clones alone and is incomplete. Found here are 800,000 or so clones, 95% to 97% of them singletons; the top ten hold over 0.2%. Per germline, CDR1 MGHRA and CDR2 YSYEKL. V was clipped by 0 bases and J by 4 bases, with 18 bases between them. CDR3 size: 17 residues.

The chain links TRBV4-1 to TRBJ1-1; TRBD1 is a possible D gene (6 bases). Sequenced input: naive CD8+ T cells sorted from blood. This receptor was obtained from a man aged 30 to 45 in good health. The DNA of the CDR3 is TGCGCCAGCAGCCAAGAAGCGATACAGGGTTTTGGCACTGAAGCTTTCTTT. Amino acid sequence: CASSQEAIQGFGTEAFF.